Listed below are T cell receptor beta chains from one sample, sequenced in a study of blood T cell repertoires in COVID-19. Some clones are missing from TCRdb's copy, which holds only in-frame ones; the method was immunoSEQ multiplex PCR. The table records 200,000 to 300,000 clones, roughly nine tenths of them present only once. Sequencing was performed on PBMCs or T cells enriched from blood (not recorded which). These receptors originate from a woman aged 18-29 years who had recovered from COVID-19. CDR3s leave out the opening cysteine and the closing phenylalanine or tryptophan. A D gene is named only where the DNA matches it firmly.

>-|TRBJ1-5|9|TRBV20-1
SAGGEVSQH
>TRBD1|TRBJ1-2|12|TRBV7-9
ASSFPPGGDGYT
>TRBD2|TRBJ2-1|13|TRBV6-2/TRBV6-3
ASSSTSGAYNEQF
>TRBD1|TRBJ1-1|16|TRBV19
ASSSQGGTRGPNTEAF
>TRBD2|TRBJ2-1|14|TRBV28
ASRFLGLAGNNEQF
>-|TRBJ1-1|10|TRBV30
AWRSAGIEAF
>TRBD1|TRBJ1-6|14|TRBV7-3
ASSLRTGGNNSPLH
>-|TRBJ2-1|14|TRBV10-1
ASTRTGVVCYNEQF
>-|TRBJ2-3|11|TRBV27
ASRSGATDTQY
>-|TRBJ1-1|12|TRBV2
ASSDPRGNTEAF
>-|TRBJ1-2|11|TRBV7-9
ASSLAANYGYT
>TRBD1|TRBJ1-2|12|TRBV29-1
SVGPGTGPYGYT
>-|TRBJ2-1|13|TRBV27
ASSLGGTVYNEQF
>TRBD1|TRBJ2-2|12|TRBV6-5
ASSNTGGTGELF
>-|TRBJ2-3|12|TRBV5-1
ASSDRQVSDTQY
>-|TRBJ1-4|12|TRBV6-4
ASSDSSGDEKLF
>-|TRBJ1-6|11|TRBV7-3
ASSDIGSSPLH
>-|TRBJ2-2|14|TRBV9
ASSVVAGPNTGELF
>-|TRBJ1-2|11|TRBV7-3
ASSFGGANGYT
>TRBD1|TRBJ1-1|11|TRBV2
ASSEDRDTEAF
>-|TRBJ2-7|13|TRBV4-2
ASSLDRTGPYEQY
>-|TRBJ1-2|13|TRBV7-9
ASSPLGQASYGYT
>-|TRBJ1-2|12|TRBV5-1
ASSSMGAGDGYT
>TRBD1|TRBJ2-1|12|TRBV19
ASSHGQGADEQF
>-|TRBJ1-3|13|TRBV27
ASPPEGQTGNTIY
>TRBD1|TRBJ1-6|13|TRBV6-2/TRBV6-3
ASSLSGTGAVPLH
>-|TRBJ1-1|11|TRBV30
AWNEGGNTEAF
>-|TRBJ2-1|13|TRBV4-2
ASSQDGLHLGEQF
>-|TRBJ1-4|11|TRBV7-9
ASSDISMARLF
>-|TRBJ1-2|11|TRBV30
ASFTYENYGYT
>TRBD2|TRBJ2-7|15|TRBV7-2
ASSLTAGGSILYEQY
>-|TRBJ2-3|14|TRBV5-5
ASSWGSGGSTDTQY
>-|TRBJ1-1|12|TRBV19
ASSPQTGGYQAF
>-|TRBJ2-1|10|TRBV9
ASSVGGTEQF
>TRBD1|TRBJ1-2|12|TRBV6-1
ASSEAGTAYGYT
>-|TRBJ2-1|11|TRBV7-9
ASSFPSLGEQF
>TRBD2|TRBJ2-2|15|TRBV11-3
ASSLDALAGASGELF